The 10 T cell receptor beta chains in this list originate from one sample, sequenced in a study of blood T cell repertoires in COVID-19. Here immunoSEQ multiplex PCR was the method, and the copy in TCRdb shows in-frame clones only, minus some. The sample contains 200,000 to 250,000 clones, approximately 80% of which appear only once. The specimen was peripheral blood. The origin of the receptors is a woman in her sixties or seventies with acute or convalescent COVID-19.

V and J are TRBV18 and TRBJ1-5; the match to TRBD1 covers 7 bases. J lost 6 bases, V lost 8 bases, and 7 bases had no gene match. Germline V gene lookup returns CDR1 KGHSH and CDR2 LQKENI. The CDR3 sequence is 13 residues long. CDR3 region: CASQLTGVQPQHF. CDR3 sequence (DNA): TGTGCCAGCCAACTAACAGGGGTTCAGCCCCAGCATTTT.

Here the CDR3 reads CASSQGINQPQHF. CDR3 DNA sequence: TGTGCCAGCAGTCAGGGCATCAATCAGCCCCAGCATTTT. V is TRBV28 and J is TRBJ1-5; tentatively, D is TRBD1 (5 bases). In germline, CDR1 is MDHEN, CDR2 SYDVKM. This CDR3 has 13 residues. V gave up 5 bases and J gave up 3 bases, with 8 bases separating them. Drawing the rest from reference TRBV28 and TRBJ1-5, the complete variable domain is DVKVTQSSRYLVKRTGEKVFLECVQDMDHENMFWYRQDPGLGLRLIYFSYDVKMKEKGDIPEGYSVSREKKERFSLILESASTNQTSMYLCASSQGINQPQHFGDGTRLSIL.

The chain employs TRBV12-5 and TRBJ1-1; D gene uncertain. The germline V gene has CDR1 LGHNT and CDR2 FRNRAP. The CDR3 is 12 residues long. The V and J ends lost 4 bases and 5 bases respectively, with 8 bases between them. The CDR3 coding sequence is TGTGCTAGTGGTTCACGGGAGACTGAAGCTTTCTTT. Translating it yields CASGSRETEAFF.

This chain uses TRBV27 with TRBJ1-5; D gene uncertain. The germline V and J ends were trimmed by 5 bases and 0 bases, with 11 bases remaining between them. Germline values: CDR1 MNHEY, CDR2 SMNVEV (reference sequence). This CDR3 contains 15 residues. CDR3 in amino acids: CASSTSYSSNQPQHF. The CDR3 DNA reads TGTGCCAGCAGTACATCCTACAGTAGCAATCAGCCCCAGCATTTT.

This clone was found once. The rearrangement links TRBV29-1 to TRBJ1-2; the D gene is possibly TRBD1 (5 bases). The germline gives CDR1 SQVTM, CDR2 ANQGSEA. The CDR3 is 12 amino acids. Trimming removed 4 bases at V and 3 bases at J, with 9 bases between. Written as DNA, the CDR3 is TGCAGCGTTGTCAGGGTGGACTATGGCTACACCTTC. The encoded protein is CSVVRVDYGYTF.

The chain joins TRBV5-5 to TRBJ1-6; possible D gene TRBD1, 6 bases. V shed 2 bases and J shed 9 bases, with 15 bases lying between them. The CDR3 covers 15 residues. CDR1 and CDR2 from the germline V gene are SGHKS and YYEKEE (reference sequence). CDR3 protein: CASSFFGDTRSPLHF. CDR3 nucleotides: TGTGCCAGCAGCTTCTTCGGGGACACCCGTTCACCCCTCCACTTT.

This chain links TRBV2 with TRBJ2-5; 11 bases map to TRBD2. The V segment lost 4 bases and the J segment 5 bases; nucleotides outside the gene matches: 6. Germline-derived CDR1 and CDR2 are SNHLY and FYNNEI. This CDR3 is 15 amino acids long. The CDR3 reads CASSAGSGGAETQYF. In nucleotides, the CDR3 is TGTGCCAGCAGTGCGGGTAGCGGGGGGGCCGAGACCCAGTACTTC.

This clone has more than one count but fewer than ten. V is TRBV7-2 and J is TRBJ2-6; D remains ambiguous. The ends were cut back, 3 bases at V and 0 bases at J, with 12 bases in the middle. Germline V gene data show CDR1 as SGHTA and CDR2 as FQGNSA. The CDR3 runs 17 residues. The CDR3 nucleotides read TGTGCCAGCAGCTTCTCGCAGTTAAGCTCTGGGGCCAACGTCCTGACTTTC. It specifies CASSFSQLSSGANVLTF.

The V gene is TRBV5-5, the J gene TRBJ1-2; 7 nucleotides agree with TRBD1. The junction had 5 bases not matched to a gene; V was cut back by 3 bases and J by 0 bases. The CDR3 loop spans 15 amino acids. Germline CDR1 and CDR2: SGHKS and YYEKEE (reference sequence). The CDR3 coding sequence is TGTGCCAGCAGCTCCGGGACAGCGTCTAACTATGGCTACACCTTC. Protein: CASSSGTASNYGYTF.

V gene TRBV5-4 combines with J gene TRBJ1-3; no firm D call. From germline, CDR1 is SGHNT and CDR2 YYREEE (reference sequence). Deletions cut 3 bases from V and 0 bases from J, with 7 bases between. CDR3 size: 14 residues. CDR3 protein: CASSWGVSGNTIYF. In DNA, the CDR3 is TGTGCCAGCAGCTGGGGAGTCTCTGGAAACACCATATATTTT. Looking up the rest from reference TRBV5-4 and TRBJ1-3 gives the full variable domain: ETGVTQSPTHLIKTRGQQVTLRCSSQSGHNTVSWYQQALGQGPQFIFQYYREEENGRGNFPPRFSGLQFPNYSSELNVNALELDDSALYLCASSWGVSGNTIYFGEGSWLTVV.